The rows below give T cell receptor beta chains drawn from one sample of a study of shared clonotypes between healthy human individuals. Assay: immunoSEQ multiplex PCR; the TCRdb copy retains only in-frame clones and omits some. This sample carries around 530,000 clones, roughly four fifths of them seen once, and the ten largest clones take approximately 12%. Sample: PBMCs. The receptors come from a woman aged 40 to 50 in good health. Some clones in this sample may be carry-over from other donors' samples. CDR3s include the opening cysteine and the closing phenylalanine or tryptophan. D genes are given only for firm matches. Only some rows state a clone size, as once, few, many or a class for expanded clones.

j_gene: TRBJ1-3
d_gene: -
abundance: -
v_gene: TRBV19
CDR3nt: TGTGCCAGTACCCAACCAGGGTCGGGAAACACCATATATTTT
CDR3aa: CASTQPGSGNTIYF

j_gene: TRBJ2-5
d_gene: -
abundance: -
v_gene: TRBV7-9
CDR3nt: TGTGCCAGCAGCTTAATGGCGGACCAAGAGACCCAGTACTTC
CDR3aa: CASSLMADQETQYF

j_gene: TRBJ2-3
d_gene: -
abundance: -
v_gene: TRBV30
CDR3nt: TGTGCCTGGAGTGACGGGACTAGCACAGATACGCAGTATTTT
CDR3aa: CAWSDGTSTDTQYF

j_gene: TRBJ2-5
d_gene: -
abundance: -
v_gene: TRBV29-1
CDR3nt: TGCAGCGTTGAAACCGCAGGGGTGGGAGAGACCCAGTACTTC
CDR3aa: CSVETAGVGETQYF

j_gene: TRBJ2-3
d_gene: TRBD2
abundance: -
v_gene: TRBV9
CDR3nt: TGTGCCAGCTCTAGACTAGCGGAAGGCACAGATACGCAGTATTTT
CDR3aa: CASSRLAEGTDTQYF

j_gene: TRBJ2-4
d_gene: TRBD2
abundance: few
v_gene: TRBV28
CDR3nt: TGTGCCAGCAGTTCACTAGCGGGAGAAAACATTCAGTACTTC
CDR3aa: CASSSLAGENIQYF

j_gene: TRBJ2-7
d_gene: -
abundance: -
v_gene: TRBV5-1
CDR3nt: TGCGCCAGCAGCACGGGACGCATTACCTACGAGCAGTACTTC
CDR3aa: CASSTGRITYEQYF

j_gene: TRBJ1-1
d_gene: -
abundance: -
v_gene: TRBV28
CDR3nt: TGTGCCAGCAGTGCCCCGGGTGCTGAAGCTTTCTTT
CDR3aa: CASSAPGAEAFF

j_gene: TRBJ2-4
d_gene: -
abundance: -
v_gene: TRBV10-3
CDR3nt: TGTGCCATCCCGTGCATTCAGTACTTC
CDR3aa: CAIPCIQYF

j_gene: TRBJ2-7
d_gene: -
abundance: -
v_gene: TRBV27
CDR3nt: TGTGCCAGCAGTTTCCTCGACGGCGTCGAGCAGTACTTC
CDR3aa: CASSFLDGVEQYF

j_gene: TRBJ2-7
d_gene: TRBD2
abundance: -
v_gene: TRBV18
CDR3nt: TGTGCCAGCTCACCAATGGCACTAGCGGTCGCCTACGAGCAGTACTTC
CDR3aa: CASSPMALAVAYEQYF

j_gene: TRBJ1-1
d_gene: TRBD1
abundance: many
v_gene: TRBV11-2
CDR3nt: TGTGCCAGCAGCGCCGGGACAGCTAACACTGAAGCTTTCTTT
CDR3aa: CASSAGTANTEAFF

j_gene: TRBJ2-3
d_gene: -
abundance: -
v_gene: TRBV5-1
CDR3nt: TGCGCCAGCAGAACACTAGGGGAAAGCACAGATACGCAGTATTTT
CDR3aa: CASRTLGESTDTQYF

j_gene: TRBJ2-1
d_gene: TRBD2
abundance: -
v_gene: TRBV10-3
CDR3nt: TGTGCCATCAGATCACAAGCGGGAGGCAAATACAATGAGCAGTTCTTC
CDR3aa: CAIRSQAGGKYNEQFF

j_gene: TRBJ2-2
d_gene: -
abundance: -
v_gene: TRBV5-4
CDR3nt: TGTGCCAGCAGCTTGGGTGTGACAGAGATTCTCACCGGGGAGCTGTTTTTT
CDR3aa: CASSLGVTEILTGELFF

j_gene: TRBJ2-7
d_gene: TRBD1
abundance: -
v_gene: TRBV11-1
CDR3nt: TGTGCCAGCAGCTTAGAGAGAGGGACAGGAGATTCCTACGAGCAGTACTTC
CDR3aa: CASSLERGTGDSYEQYF

j_gene: TRBJ1-6
d_gene: TRBD1
abundance: -
v_gene: TRBV30
CDR3nt: TGTGCCTGGAGTGTACGGTCGGGACAGGGGAGTTCACCCCTCCACTTT
CDR3aa: CAWSVRSGQGSSPLHF

j_gene: TRBJ1-4
d_gene: -
abundance: -
v_gene: TRBV5-1
CDR3nt: TGCGCCAGCCGGGTGGGGACGACTAATGAAAAACTGTTTTTT
CDR3aa: CASRVGTTNEKLFF

j_gene: TRBJ1-5
d_gene: -
abundance: few
v_gene: TRBV28
CDR3nt: TGTGCCAGCACAGGGGACCCCCACCAGCCCCAGCATTTT
CDR3aa: CASTGDPHQPQHF

j_gene: TRBJ2-5
d_gene: TRBD1
abundance: -
v_gene: TRBV5-4
CDR3nt: TGTGCCAGCAGCCCCAGGGGGCGCGCTCCAGAGACCCAGTACTTC
CDR3aa: CASSPRGRAPETQYF

j_gene: TRBJ2-3
d_gene: -
abundance: -
v_gene: TRBV10-3
CDR3nt: TGTGCCACAACCGGGGCATCGACAGATACGCAGTATTTT
CDR3aa: CATTGASTDTQYF

j_gene: TRBJ2-7
d_gene: -
abundance: -
v_gene: TRBV14
CDR3nt: TGTGCCAGCAGCCCCCCTGGAAGGGACACCTACTACGAGCAGTACTTC
CDR3aa: CASSPPGRDTYYEQYF